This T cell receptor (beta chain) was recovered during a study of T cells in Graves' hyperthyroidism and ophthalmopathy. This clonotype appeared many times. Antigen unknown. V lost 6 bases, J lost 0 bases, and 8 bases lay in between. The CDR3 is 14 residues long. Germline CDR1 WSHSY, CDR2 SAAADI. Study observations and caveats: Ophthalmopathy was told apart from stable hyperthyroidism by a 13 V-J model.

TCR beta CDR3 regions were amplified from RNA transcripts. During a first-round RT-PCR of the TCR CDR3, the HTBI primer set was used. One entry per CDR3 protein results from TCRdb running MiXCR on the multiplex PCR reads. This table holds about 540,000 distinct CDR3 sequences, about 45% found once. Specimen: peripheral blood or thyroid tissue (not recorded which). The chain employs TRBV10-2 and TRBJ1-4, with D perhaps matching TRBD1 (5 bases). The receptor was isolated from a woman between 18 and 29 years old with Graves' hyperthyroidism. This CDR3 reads CASRRGATNEKLFF. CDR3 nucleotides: TGCGCCAGCAGACGGGGGGCAACTAATGAAAAACTGTTTTTT.